A single sample is the source of the 5 T cell receptor beta chains below, sequenced in a study of OX40 agonist ivuxolimab in advanced cancers. This table comes from immunoSEQ multiplex PCR, and its TCRdb copy is limited to in-frame clones, with some not included. The sample lists some 58,000 clones, around nine tenths occurring once. The sequencing used CD4+ or CD8+ T cells sorted from blood, collected in a trial of the OX40 agonist ivuxolimab. These receptors originate from an adult with an advanced solid tumor such as melanoma, head and neck, liver or kidney cancer.

This rearrangement joins TRBV19 to TRBJ2-1, with 11 bases fitting TRBD2. Germline CDR1 and CDR2: LNHDA and SQIVND (reference sequence). The CDR3 sequence is 16 residues long. With 3 bases clipped from V and 10 bases from J, the junction kept 11 bases outside the gene matches. CDR3 nucleotide sequence: TGTGCCAGTAGTATTTCCCTAGCGGGAGGAAAAAGCGAGCAGTTCTTC. This sequence encodes CASSISLAGGKSEQFF. The entire variable domain, with the rest obtained from reference TRBV19 and TRBJ2-1, is as follows: DGGITQSPKYLFRKEGQNVTLSCEQNLNHDAMYWYRQDPGQGLRLIYYSQIVNDFQKGDIAEGYSVSREKKESFPLTVTSAQKNPTAFYLCASSISLAGGKSEQFFGPGTRLTVL.

The chain joins TRBV14 to TRBJ2-3, with no clear D. V lost 1 base and J 8 bases, leaving 4 bases between the germline ends. The CDR3 is 11 amino acids. From germline, CDR1 is SGHDN and CDR2 FVKESK. The DNA of the CDR3 is TGTGCCAGCAGCCAAGGTAGTACGCAGTATTTT. Its translation is CASSQGSTQYF.

This clone was seen a single time. The V call is TRBV5-6, the J call TRBJ2-3; D may be TRBD1 (6 bases). The CDR3 runs to 13 residues. Between the trimmed V and J ends, which lost 4 bases and 2 bases, there was a span of 8 bases. Germline CDR1 and CDR2: SGHDT and YYEEEE. The CDR3 DNA reads as TGTGCCAGCAGCCGGGACAACACAGATACGCAGTATTTT. Its translation: CASSRDNTDTQYF.

The V and J genes are TRBV5-4 and TRBJ2-7; the D gene is possibly TRBD1 (6 bases). The CDR3 is 14 amino acids. Germline V gives CDR1 SGHNT, CDR2 YYREEE (reference sequence). Trimming took off 2 bases at V and 1 base at J, with 10 bases between the two ends. For the CDR3, the DNA is TGTGCCAGCAGCTTAGGGGGAGAGTCCTACGAGCAGTACTTC. It codes for CASSLGGESYEQYF. The entire variable domain, with the rest obtained from reference TRBV5-4 and TRBJ2-7, is as follows: ETGVTQSPTHLIKTRGQQVTLRCSSQSGHNTVSWYQQALGQGPQFIFQYYREEENGRGNFPPRFSGLQFPNYSSELNVNALELDDSALYLCASSLGGESYEQYFGPGTRLTVT.

The chain is built from TRBV4-2 and TRBJ2-7; 9 bases are a match to TRBD2. The J segment lost 6 bases and the V segment lost 1 base, leaving 7 bases of the junction unmatched. In germline, CDR1 is LGHNA, CDR2 YNFKEQ. This CDR3 has 15 residues. CDR3 loop: CASSQVGTSPSEQYF. The CDR3 DNA reads as TGTGCCAGCAGCCAAGTTGGGACTAGCCCCTCCGAGCAGTACTTC.